The 26 T cell receptor beta chains below were found in one sample sequenced in a study of spatial heterogeneity in lung cancer. TCRdb reprocessed the 5' RACE reads via MiXCR and lists one record per CDR3 protein. In the table there are around 75,000 distinct CDR3 sequences, less than 15% of which are singletons. Regarding time point: sample taken at primary tumor resection. From tumor, nontumor lung or frozen PBMC, whole RNA was taken unsorted for sequencing. The source was PBMCs, collected at surgery. These receptors came from a male donor with early-stage non-small cell lung cancer.

A few counts support this clonotype. The rearrangement uses TRBV7-6 and TRBJ1-5; D remains unclear. Between the trimmed V and J ends, which lost 5 bases and 1 base, there was a span of 12 bases. From germline, CDR1 is SGHVS and CDR2 FNYEAQ. The CDR3 length is 15 residues. CDR3 protein: CASSPLPGSNQPQHF. The CDR3 DNA is TGTGCCAGCAGCCCATTACCCGGAAGCAATCAGCCCCAGCATTTT. Full variable domain (missing parts from reference TRBV7-6 and TRBJ1-5): GAGVSQSPRYKVTKRGQDVALRCDPISGHVSLYWYRQALGQGPEFLTYFNYEAQQDKSGLPNDRFSAERPEGSISTLTIQRTEQRDSAMYRCASSPLPGSNQPQHFGDGTRLSIL.

In this sample, this clonotype turned up a few times. This chain connects TRBV18 to TRBJ1-5; possibly TRBD1 for D (5 bases). Trimming took off 4 bases at V and 6 bases at J, with 10 bases between the two ends. Germline assignment: CDR1 KGHSH and CDR2 LQKENI. This CDR3 has 13 residues. The CDR3 DNA reads TGTGCCAGCTCACTCGACGGGACTCAGCCCCAGCATTTT. It is translated as CASSLDGTQPQHF.

The V call is TRBV29-1, the J call TRBJ1-1; D is uncertain. CDR3 length: 14 amino acids. Trimming stripped 1 base from V and 6 bases from J, with 15 bases between. CDR1 is SQVTM, CDR2 ANQGSEA, per germline. The CDR3 bases are TGCAGCGTTGAAGCCGACATGCTCCGCGCTGAAGCTTTCTTT. Amino acids: CSVEADMLRAEAFF.

This clonotype was seen more than once but under ten times. This sequence joins TRBV6-2 or TRBV6-3 and TRBJ2-5; D is unclear. The germline V gene encodes CDR1 MNHEY and CDR2 SVGEGT. The CDR3 spans 14 residues. V lost 0 bases, J lost 4 bases, and 9 bases lay in between. The CDR3 coding sequence is TGTGCCAGCAGTTACTCGATACAATCAGAGACCCAGTACTTC. It codes for CASSYSIQSETQYF.

The chain couples TRBV7-9 to TRBJ1-6; no clear D. The CDR3 spans 14 residues. Trimming left V 1 base short and J 10 bases short, with 11 bases between. Germline V gene data show CDR1 as SEHNR and CDR2 as FQNEAQ (reference sequence). CDR3 residues: CASSLGDFYSPLHF. The CDR3 bases are TGTGCCAGCAGCTTAGGGGATTTCTACTCACCCCTCCACTTT.

This clonotype has ten or more counts. The V call is TRBV12-3 or TRBV12-4, the J call TRBJ2-2, with D perhaps matching TRBD1 or TRBD2 (5 bases each). Trimming cost V 6 bases and J 6 bases, with 11 bases left between them. This CDR3 is built from 13 residues. This chain's CDR3 is CASRLGVPGELFF. The CDR3, as DNA: TGTGCCAGCAGACTGGGGGTCCCCGGGGAGCTGTTTTTT.

Comment on this clonotype: The conserved phenylalanine or tryptophan is not found at the CDR3 terminus, so this likely reflects a read error. This rearrangement joins TRBV7-2 to TRBJ2-1; 7 nucleotides agree with TRBD2. There are 15 residues in the CDR3. The germline CDR1 and CDR2 sequences are SGHTA and FQGNSA. With V trimmed by 6 bases and J by 5 bases, 10 bases remained unmatched. CDR3 DNA sequence: TGTGCCAGCAGTTATACCGGGACTATAAACAATGAGCAGTTCTCC. Its translation: CASSYTGTINNEQFS.

This clonotype was seen more than once but under ten times. The V call is TRBV19, the J call TRBJ2-3, with 9 bases identical to TRBD2. The CDR3 extends over 13 amino acids. V gave up 11 bases and J gave up 3 bases; unmatched junction bases: 6. The V gene's germline CDR1 is LNHDA and CDR2 SQIVND (reference sequence). The CDR3 reads CACTSGSTDTQYF. The CDR3 bases are TGTGCCTGTACTAGCGGGTCGACAGATACGCAGTATTTT.

This clonotype was counted between two and nine times. The gene calls are TRBV10-2 and TRBJ1-5; a possible D gene is TRBD1 (5 bases). V lost 7 bases and J lost 6, with 13 bases in between. Per germline, CDR1 WSHSY and CDR2 SAAADI. This CDR3 is built from 13 residues. This chain's CDR3 is CASNPGGIQPQHF. Here the CDR3 DNA reads TGCGCCAGCAACCCGGGGGGGATTCAGCCCCAGCATTTT.

This chain uses TRBV6-2 or TRBV6-3 with TRBJ2-1; weak D call: TRBD1 (6 bases). CDR1 is MNHEY, CDR2 SVGEGT, per germline. The CDR3 is 15 residues long. V lost 3 bases to trimming and J lost 2 bases, with 11 bases between them. The CDR3 nucleotides are TGTGCCAGCAGTTATGGGGCAGGGGCCTACAATGAGCAGTTCTTC. Its translation is CASSYGAGAYNEQFF.

Only a few counts were recorded for this clonotype. The chain is built from TRBV16 and TRBJ1-5, with D tentatively TRBD1 (5 bases). Trimming left V 2 bases short and J 4 bases short, with 12 bases between. CDR1 is KGHSY, CDR2 FQNENV, per germline. The CDR3 is 15 amino acids. The CDR3 DNA reads as TGTGCCAGCAGCCAACGACAGCCCTCGAATCAGCCCCAGCATTTT. Protein sequence: CASSQRQPSNQPQHF.

In this sample, this clonotype turned up a few times. The chain uses TRBV27 and TRBJ1-2; tentative D call: TRBD1 (5 bases). The CDR3 is 15 amino acids. Trimming cost V 2 bases and J 1 base, with 11 bases left between them. The V gene's germline CDR1 is MNHEY and CDR2 SMNVEV (reference sequence). CDR3 in DNA: TGTGCCAGCAGTTTAGGGGCACGGGTTAACTATGGCTACACCTTC. It codes for CASSLGARVNYGYTF.

This clonotype was seen repeatedly, ten times or more. The CDR3, as DNA: TGTGCCAGCATCGACGGGAGGGGCGAGGAGACCCAGTACTTC. Translating gives CASIDGRGEETQYF. The chain carries TRBV6-2 or TRBV6-3 and TRBJ2-5; 8 nucleotides match TRBD2. This CDR3 is built from 14 residues. Germline values: CDR1 MNHEY, CDR2 SVGEGT. V lost 7 bases to trimming and J lost 5 bases; unmatched junction nucleotides: 9.

This clonotype was found many times. This sequence joins TRBV4-1 and TRBJ2-2, with D perhaps matching TRBD2 (5 bases). V was shortened by 6 bases and J by 6 bases, with 17 bases between the two germline ends. Germline values: CDR1 MGHRA, CDR2 YSYEKL. The CDR3 runs 15 residues. CDR3 sequence (DNA): TGCGCCAGCAGGGGAGCCCCGACGTGGGCCGGGGAGCTGTTTTTT. Translated: CASRGAPTWAGELFF.

This clonotype was picked up many times. The chain joins TRBV5-6 to TRBJ2-7; 9 bases map to TRBD1. The germline V gene encodes CDR1 SGHDT and CDR2 YYEEEE. The J segment lost 6 bases and the V segment lost 2 bases, leaving 3 bases of the junction unmatched. The CDR3 sequence is 13 residues long. CDR3 coding DNA: TGTGCCAGCAGCTTCGGACAGGGGTCCGAGCAGTACTTC. Residues: CASSFGQGSEQYF.

V and J are TRBV5-1 and TRBJ2-1, with TRBD2 matching over 8 bases. V gave up 3 bases and J gave up 3 bases; unmatched junction bases: 8. The CDR3 length is 16 residues. The germline gives CDR1 SGHRS, CDR2 YFSETQ. For the CDR3, the DNA is TGCGCCAGCAGCTGGAATGCGGGGGGCGACTACAATGAGCAGTTCTTC. Its translation is CASSWNAGGDYNEQFF. Supplemented by reference TRBV5-1 and TRBJ2-1, the full variable domain reads KAGVTQTPRYLIKTRGQQVTLSCSPISGHRSVSWYQQTPGQGLQFLFEYFSETQRNKGNFPGRFSGRQFSNSRSEMNVSTLELGDSALYLCASSWNAGGDYNEQFFGPGTRLTVL.

The chain employs TRBV3-1 and TRBJ2-5; the D gene is possibly TRBD2 (5 bases). With 1 base removed from V and 2 bases from J, the gap between germline ends came to 11 bases. From germline, CDR1 is LGHDT and CDR2 YNNKEL (reference sequence). The CDR3 extends over 15 amino acids. This CDR3 is CASSQVSGLQETQYF. In DNA, the CDR3 is TGTGCCAGCAGCCAAGTTAGTGGACTGCAAGAGACCCAGTACTTC.

The table lists this clonotype with a few counts. The chain is built from TRBV5-1 and TRBJ1-1; no reliable D call. The CDR3 sequence is 14 residues long. Trimming removed 0 bases at V and 0 bases at J, with 6 bases between. Germline CDR1 reads SGHRS; CDR2 reads YFSETQ. CDR3 residues: CASSLDIMNTEAFF. In nucleotides, the CDR3 is TGCGCCAGCAGCTTGGACATCATGAACACTGAAGCTTTCTTT.

The rearrangement links TRBV15 to TRBJ2-1; 10 bases fit TRBD2. Trimming took 1 base from V and 3 from J; bases not matched to a gene: 12. CDR3 length equals 19 residues. Germline CDR1 reads LNHNV; CDR2 reads YYDKDF (reference sequence). The CDR3 reads CATSRGFLRAGGVYNEQFF. The CDR3 coding sequence is TGTGCCACCAGCAGAGGGTTCTTAAGAGCGGGAGGGGTCTACAATGAGCAGTTCTTC.

V is TRBV6-6 and J is TRBJ2-2, with 11 bases lining up with TRBD2. The junction had 5 bases not matched to a gene; V was cut back by 6 bases and J by 5 bases. The germline V gene has CDR1 MNHNY and CDR2 SVGAGI (reference sequence). The CDR3 runs 15 residues. The CDR3 sequence: CASSQGLAETGELFF. The CDR3 DNA reads as TGTGCCAGCAGCCAGGGACTAGCGGAAACCGGGGAGCTGTTTTTT.

J is TRBJ2-2 and V is TRBV4-1, with 14 bases lining up with TRBD2. With V trimmed by 3 bases and J by 5 bases, 8 bases remained unmatched. The germline CDR1 and CDR2 sequences are MGHRA and YSYEKL. The CDR3 is 18 amino acids. The CDR3 is CASSQAGLAGVKTGELFF. For the CDR3, the DNA is TGCGCCAGCAGCCAGGCGGGACTAGCGGGAGTAAAGACCGGGGAGCTGTTTTTT.

This clonotype appeared many times. This rearrangement joins TRBV27 to TRBJ1-2; D is undetermined. Germline CDR1 is MNHEY and CDR2 is SMNVEV (reference sequence). V was clipped by 3 bases and J by 4 bases, with 12 bases between them. The CDR3 length is 14 residues. Here the CDR3 reads CASSFRRWGYGYTF. The CDR3 DNA sequence: TGTGCCAGCAGTTTCCGCCGGTGGGGCTATGGCTACACCTTC.

This clonotype was counted between two and nine times. This chain uses TRBV5-1 with TRBJ1-4; no reliable D call. The V gene lost 1 base and the J gene lost 0 bases, with 4 bases spanning the gap. This CDR3 region has 14 residues. The germline V gene has CDR1 SGHRS and CDR2 YFSETQ. In DNA, the CDR3 is TGCGCCAGCAGCTTGACTGCAACTAATGAAAAACTGTTTTTT. It translates to CASSLTATNEKLFF.

The sample holds a few counts of this clonotype. The V and J genes are TRBV7-2 and TRBJ2-1; tentatively, D is TRBD2 (6 bases). Trimming cost V 2 bases and J 5 bases, with 10 bases left between them. CDR1 is SGHTA and CDR2 is FQGNSA in the germline V gene. The CDR3 runs to 14 residues. The CDR3 region is CASSLYGSDNEQFF. The CDR3 DNA reads TGTGCCAGCAGCTTATACGGGAGCGACAATGAGCAGTTCTTC. Full variable domain (remainder filled in from reference TRBV7-2 and TRBJ2-1): GAGVSQSPSNKVTEKGKDVELRCDPISGHTALYWYRQSLGQGLEFLIYFQGNSAPDKSGLPSDRFSAERTGGSVSTLTIQRTQQEDSAVYLCASSLYGSDNEQFFGPGTRLTVL.

This clonotype was recorded a few times. The chain uses TRBV7-2 and TRBJ2-1, with 8 bases lining up with TRBD2. J lost 7 bases, V lost 5 bases, and 10 bases had no gene match. CDR3 length equals 15 residues. Germline V gives CDR1 SGHTA, CDR2 FQGNSA. The CDR3 protein is CASSTPGGRRNEQFF. CDR3 bases: TGTGCCAGCAGCACCCCCGGCGGGAGGAGGAATGAGCAGTTCTTC. Using reference TRBV7-2 and TRBJ2-1 for the parts outside the CDR3, the full variable domain is GAGVSQSPSNKVTEKGKDVELRCDPISGHTALYWYRQSLGQGLEFLIYFQGNSAPDKSGLPSDRFSAERTGGSVSTLTIQRTQQEDSAVYLCASSTPGGRRNEQFFGPGTRLTVL.

The gene calls are TRBV5-1 and TRBJ1-1; D not resolved. Trimming took off 3 bases at V and 3 bases at J, with 9 bases between the two ends. Germline V gene sequence: CDR1 SGHRS, CDR2 YFSETQ. The CDR3 contains 13 residues. The CDR3 sequence is CASSSLPDTEAFF. CDR3 bases: TGCGCCAGCAGCTCCCTTCCCGACACTGAAGCTTTCTTT. The variable domain in full, completed from reference TRBV5-1 and TRBJ1-1, reads KAGVTQTPRYLIKTRGQQVTLSCSPISGHRSVSWYQQTPGQGLQFLFEYFSETQRNKGNFPGRFSGRQFSNSRSEMNVSTLELGDSALYLCASSSLPDTEAFFGQGTRLTVV.